A selection of T cell receptor beta chains follows, all from one sample in a study of early T cells in non-severe SARS-CoV-2 infection. TCRdb re-called the 5' RACE reads with MiXCR, one entry per CDR3 protein. The data show some 98,000 distinct CDR3 sequences, 8% to 13% seen once. Sequencing was done on a sample of whole blood. The receptors stem from an adult who was a healthcare worker with PCR-confirmed SARS-CoV-2 infection or an uninfected control (not recorded which). Each CDR3 is given with its conserved first and last residue. The D gene is left open where the match is weak. The size field is filled for only some rows; it gives once, few, many or a size class.

CASSLGTGGEKLFF	TGTGCCAGCAGCTTAGGGACAGGGGGCGAAAAACTGTTTTTT	TRBD1	TRBV7-9	TRBJ1-4	many
CASSLGGDYNEQFF	TGTGCCAGCAGCTTAGGGGGGGACTACAATGAGCAGTTCTTC	-	TRBV7-9	TRBJ2-1	few
CASSVAGGGGYEQFF	TGTGCCAGCAGCGTAGCTGGGGGGGGTGGCTATGAGCAGTTCTTC	TRBD2	TRBV9	TRBJ2-1	few
CASSQAEGAHTEAFF	TGTGCCAGCAGCCAAGCTGAAGGGGCCCACACTGAAGCTTTCTTT	-	TRBV3-2	TRBJ1-1	few
CSASGGPLYEQYF	TGCAGTGCTAGTGGGGGCCCCCTCTACGAGCAGTACTTC	-	TRBV20-1	TRBJ2-7	few
CASSWGGQAGNTIYF	TGTGCCAGCAGTTGGGGGGGACAGGCTGGAAACACCATATATTTT	TRBD1	TRBV6-6	TRBJ1-3	many
CASSLIDSPLHF	TGTGCCAGCAGTCTGATCGATTCACCCCTCCACTTT	-	TRBV6-6	TRBJ1-6	-
CASSGIQGSEAFF	TGTGCCAGCAGTGGAATCCAGGGCTCTGAAGCTTTCTTT	-	TRBV6-1	TRBJ1-1	many
CASSQGPTYGYTF	TGTGCCAGCAGCCAAGGACCGACCTATGGCTACACCTTC	-	TRBV14	TRBJ1-2	many
CASSVEAMNTEAFF	TGTGCCAGCAGCGTAGAGGCAATGAACACTGAAGCTTTCTTT	-	TRBV9	TRBJ1-1	-
CASSPETGSQPQHF	TGTGCCAGCTCACCCGAGACAGGGAGCCAGCCCCAGCATTTT	TRBD1	TRBV18	TRBJ1-5	few
CASSFGAPNTEAFF	TGTGCCAGCAGCTTCGGGGCCCCGAACACTGAAGCTTTCTTT	-	TRBV7-9	TRBJ1-1	few
CATSRGADAASTDTQYF	TGTGCCACCAGCAGAGGGGCGGATGCTGCTAGCACAGATACGCAGTATTTT	-	TRBV15	TRBJ2-3	few
CASLTLPGTANYGYTF	TGTGCCAGCCTTACTCTCCCCGGGACAGCTAACTATGGCTACACCTTC	TRBD1	TRBV7-2	TRBJ1-2	-
CASSPGAGGEQFF	TGTGCCAGCTCACCAGGGGCAGGCGGGGAGCAGTTCTTC	-	TRBV18	TRBJ2-1	-
CATSGTRQGANNEQFF	TGTGCCACCAGTGGAACCCGACAGGGGGCGAACAATGAGCAGTTCTTC	TRBD1	TRBV24-1	TRBJ2-1	many
CASSLDWQGNTGELFF	TGCGCCAGCAGCTTGGACTGGCAGGGCAACACCGGGGAGCTGTTTTTT	-	TRBV5-1	TRBJ2-2	many
CATSRDIRTSSYEQYF	TGTGCCACCAGCAGAGATATCCGGACGAGCTCCTACGAGCAGTACTTC	-	TRBV15	TRBJ2-7	-
CASSFSGSADTQYF	TGTGCCAGTAGTTTTAGCGGGAGCGCAGATACGCAGTATTTT	TRBD2	TRBV19	TRBJ2-3	few
CASSESWTGVYNEQFF	TGCGCCAGCAGTGAGTCTTGGACAGGGGTGTACAATGAGCAGTTCTTC	TRBD1	TRBV10-2	TRBJ2-1	few
CASSLPDRGSYNEQFF	TGTGCCAGCAGCTTACCTGACAGGGGTTCCTACAATGAGCAGTTCTTC	TRBD1	TRBV7-8	TRBJ2-1	-
CASSEGTGLPSYEQYF	TGTGCCAGCAGCGAAGGGACAGGGCTGCCCTCCTACGAGCAGTACTTC	TRBD1	TRBV5-6	TRBJ2-7	-
CASSYSFVNTDTQYF	TGTGCCAGCAGTTACTCCTTTGTAAACACAGATACGCAGTATTTT	-	TRBV6-5	TRBJ2-3	few
CASTNLVYGYTF	TGTGCCAGCACCAACTTAGTGTATGGCTACACCTTC	-	TRBV28	TRBJ1-2	-
CASSWDMNTEAFF	TGCGCCAGCAGCTGGGACATGAACACTGAAGCTTTCTTT	-	TRBV5-1	TRBJ1-1	-
CASSLRLSYNEQFF	TGCGCCAGCAGCTTGCGGTTGTCCTACAATGAGCAGTTCTTC	-	TRBV5-1	TRBJ2-1	-
CASSLVKGQGFNYGYTF	TGTGCCAGCAGCTTGGTTAAGGGACAGGGATTTAACTATGGCTACACCTTC	TRBD1	TRBV5-4	TRBJ1-2	few
CSATGEGYGYTF	TGCAGTGCTACGGGGGAGGGGTATGGCTACACCTTC	-	TRBV20-1	TRBJ1-2	many
CASKGWDEQYF	TGTGCCAGTAAGGGTTGGGACGAGCAGTACTTC	-	TRBV6-5	TRBJ2-7	-
CASSLRASGRASEQFF	TGTGCCAGCAGCCTTAGAGCTAGCGGGAGGGCGAGTGAGCAGTTCTTC	TRBD2	TRBV7-8	TRBJ2-1	many
CSVDKGLNTEAFF	TGCAGCGTTGATAAGGGGCTGAACACTGAAGCTTTCTTT	-	TRBV29-1	TRBJ1-1	-
CASSLLVSGVYNEQFF	TGTGCCAGCAGCTTATTGGTTAGCGGGGTCTACAATGAGCAGTTCTTC	TRBD2	TRBV7-9	TRBJ2-1	many
CASSIRARGSGSYNEQFF	TGTGCCAGTAGTATAAGGGCTCGCGGGAGTGGCTCCTACAATGAGCAGTTCTTC	TRBD2	TRBV19	TRBJ2-1	-
CSVLERGIYNEQFF	TGCAGCGTCTTGGAGAGGGGGATCTACAATGAGCAGTTCTTC	-	TRBV29-1	TRBJ2-1	many
CASSLGGPSGGSYNEQFF	TGTGCCAGCAGCTTAGGGGGCCCTAGCGGGGGCTCCTACAATGAGCAGTTCTTC	TRBD2	TRBV7-9	TRBJ2-1	many
CASRGQVQETQYF	TGTGCCAGCAGGGGACAGGTCCAAGAGACCCAGTACTTC	TRBD1	TRBV12-3/TRBV12-4	TRBJ2-5	few
CASKEGTGRNSPLHF	TGTGCCAGTAAGGAGGGGACAGGGAGGAATTCACCCCTCCACTTT	TRBD1	TRBV19	TRBJ1-6	-
CSASGGARRTDTQYF	TGCAGTGCTAGCGGGGGGGCGAGGAGGACAGATACGCAGTATTTT	TRBD2	TRBV20-1	TRBJ2-3	many
CASSSWTGGTETQYF	TGTGCCAGCAGCTCCTGGACAGGGGGTACTGAGACCCAGTACTTC	TRBD1	TRBV3-1	TRBJ2-5	many
CASSLEGGSGNTIYF	TGCGCCAGCAGCTTGGAAGGGGGATCTGGAAACACCATATATTTT	-	TRBV5-1	TRBJ1-3	-
CASSFGTGRSSYNEQFF	TGTGCCAGCAGTTTCGGGACAGGGCGGAGCTCCTACAATGAGCAGTTCTTC	TRBD1	TRBV12-3/TRBV12-4	TRBJ2-1	-
CASSPRLAGDSNTGELFF	TGTGCCAGCTCACCAAGGCTAGCGGGAGACTCGAACACCGGGGAGCTGTTTTTT	TRBD2	TRBV18	TRBJ2-2	many
CSVAAGGYNEQFF	TGCAGCGTTGCAGCGGGAGGGTACAATGAGCAGTTCTTC	TRBD2	TRBV29-1	TRBJ2-1	few
CASSLMTGGHYGYTF	TGTGCCAGCAGTTTGATGACAGGGGGGCACTATGGCTACACCTTC	TRBD1	TRBV5-6	TRBJ1-2	many
CASSFGQTYEQYF	TGTGCCAGCAGCTTCGGGCAGACCTACGAGCAGTACTTC	-	TRBV11-3	TRBJ2-7	many
CASSLGTGNTEAFF	TGCGCCAGCAGCTTGGGGACGGGGAACACTGAAGCTTTCTTT	-	TRBV5-1	TRBJ1-1	many
CASSLGSSYEQYF	TGTGCCAGCAGCTTAGGCAGTTCCTACGAGCAGTACTTC	-	TRBV11-1	TRBJ2-7	many
CASSYPEDRVGTEAFF	TGCGCCAGCAGCTACCCTGAGGACAGGGTAGGCACTGAAGCTTTCTTT	TRBD1	TRBV4-1	TRBJ1-1	-
CASSFTGTGELFF	TGTGCCAGCAGCTTCACTGGCACCGGGGAGCTGTTTTTT	-	TRBV11-3	TRBJ2-2	few
CASSSPTAQETQYF	TGTGCCAGCAGCTCCCCGACAGCCCAAGAGACCCAGTACTTC	-	TRBV7-9	TRBJ2-5	many
CASSPPNNRGTDTQYF	TGCGCCAGCAGCCCCCCGAACAACAGGGGCACAGATACGCAGTATTTT	-	TRBV5-1	TRBJ2-3	many
CSAPGAGSGTEVFF	TGCAGTGCTCCGGGAGCAGGGTCTGGGACTGAAGTTTTCTTT	-	TRBV20-1	TRBJ1-1	many
CASSPHRAVAEAFF	TGTGCCAGCAGCCCCCACAGGGCGGTCGCTGAAGCTTTCTTT	-	TRBV6-5	TRBJ1-1	-
CAISASGTYNEQFF	TGTGCCATCAGTGCCAGCGGGACCTACAATGAGCAGTTCTTC	TRBD2	TRBV10-3	TRBJ2-1	-
CASSGLSSPLHF	TGTGCCAGCTCAGGGTTATCGTCACCCCTCCACTTT	-	TRBV28	TRBJ1-6	-
CSVGDRAGGYTF	TGCAGCGTTGGTGACAGGGCGGGAGGCTACACCTTC	TRBD1	TRBV29-1	TRBJ1-2	many
CAIGDRNEAFF	TGTGCCATCGGAGACAGAAATGAAGCTTTCTTT	-	TRBV10-3	TRBJ1-1	many
CASSYGYAQHF	TGTGCCAGCAGTTATGGGTATGCGCAGCATTTT	-	TRBV12-3/TRBV12-4	TRBJ1-5	-
CASSVDGANTGELFF	TGTGCCAGCAGCGTAGACGGGGCGAACACCGGGGAGCTGTTTTTT	-	TRBV9	TRBJ2-2	few